Presented here are 26 T cell receptor beta chains from one specimen sequenced in a study of blood T cell repertoires in COVID-19. Measured with immunoSEQ multiplex PCR; TCRdb has only the in-frame clones, and not every one. In the table there are 260,000 or so clones, about 87% of which are singletons. Sequencing used peripheral blood. These receptors were taken from a human donor in a cohort sampled during active COVID-19.

The CDR3: CASSLDIFTEAFF. The CDR3 region has the DNA TGTGCCAGCAGTTTAGACATCTTCACTGAAGCTTTCTTT. This sequence joins TRBV28 and TRBJ1-1; D is unclear. This CDR3 region has 13 residues. With 2 bases removed from V and 4 bases from J, the gap between germline ends came to 8 bases. The V gene's germline CDR1 is MDHEN and CDR2 SYDVKM.

This chain's CDR3 is CASRADRGGEQYF. In DNA form, the CDR3 reads TGTGCCAGCAGGGCTGACAGGGGTGGCGAGCAGTACTTC. V gene TRBV6-5 combines with J gene TRBJ2-7; 8 nucleotides agree with TRBD1. Germline V CDR1 and CDR2: MNHEY, SVGAGI. The CDR3 runs to 13 residues. J gave up 6 bases and V 6 bases, and 7 bases lay outside the gene matches.

The count of this clone is one. The chain links TRBV6-1 to TRBJ2-2, with D perhaps TRBD2 (7 bases). The CDR3 loop spans 16 amino acids. Trimming removed 0 bases from V and 4 bases from J, with 12 bases in between. The germline gives CDR1 MNHNS, CDR2 SASEGT. CDR3 nucleotide sequence: TGTGCCAGCAGTGAAGCGGGGGGAGGGGGCACCGGGGAGCTGTTTTTT. Translated, it gives CASSEAGGGGTGELFF.

The chain carries TRBV5-4 and TRBJ1-1; possible D gene TRBD1, 5 bases. This CDR3 is built from 15 residues. Germline V lookup: CDR1 SGHNT, CDR2 YYREEE (reference sequence). Trimming cost V 0 bases and J 0 bases, with 9 bases left between them. The CDR3 DNA follows: TGTGCCAGCAGCTTGGAGGTAGGGGTGAACACTGAAGCTTTCTTT. Protein: CASSLEVGVNTEAFF. The entire variable domain, with the rest obtained from reference TRBV5-4 and TRBJ1-1, is as follows: ETGVTQSPTHLIKTRGQQVTLRCSSQSGHNTVSWYQQALGQGPQFIFQYYREEENGRGNFPPRFSGLQFPNYSSELNVNALELDDSALYLCASSLEVGVNTEAFFGQGTRLTVV.

This clone was seen once. The rearrangement uses TRBV12-3 or TRBV12-4 and TRBJ2-2, with 8 nucleotides matching TRBD2. The length of the CDR3 is 13 residues. The junction had 2 bases not matched to a gene; V was cut back by 7 bases and J by 4 bases. The CDR3 spells CASTLAATGELFF. The CDR3 DNA follows: TGTGCCAGCACACTAGCGGCCACCGGGGAGCTGTTTTTT.

This sequence joins TRBV5-1 and TRBJ2-6; D might be TRBD1 (6 bases). The V gene lost 3 bases and the J gene lost 12 bases, with 10 bases spanning the gap. Germline CDR1 is SGHRS and CDR2 is YFSETQ. The CDR3 totals 12 residues. The CDR3: CASSSDSVVLTF. The CDR3 coding sequence is TGCGCCAGCAGCTCGGACAGTGTCGTCCTGACTTTC.

The genes are TRBV7-2 and TRBJ2-2; 11 bases match TRBD2. Per the germline V gene, CDR1 is SGHTA and CDR2 is FQGNSA. J lost 6 bases, V lost 1 base, and 4 bases had no gene match. This CDR3 is 16 amino acids long. CDR3 protein: CASSLGLAGGPGELFF. CDR3 sequence (DNA): TGTGCCAGCAGCTTAGGGCTAGCGGGAGGTCCCGGGGAGCTGTTTTTT.

This clone was counted between two and nine times. J is TRBJ2-7 and V is TRBV19; 12 bases are a match to TRBD2. After removal of 2 bases from V and 2 bases from J, the junction contained 7 bases not matched to a gene. The CDR3 is made up of 17 amino acids. Germline CDR1 is LNHDA and CDR2 is SQIVND (reference sequence). CDR3: CASSIRLAGALTYEQYF. In DNA form, the CDR3 reads TGTGCCAGTAGTATAAGACTAGCGGGAGCCCTTACCTACGAGCAGTACTTC.

The CDR3 region has the DNA TGTGCCAGCAGTGATTCCCTACAGGGCTACGAGCAGTACTTC. Translation gives CASSDSLQGYEQYF. The V call is TRBV6-1, the J call TRBJ2-7; the D gene is possibly TRBD1 (6 bases). This CDR3 is 14 amino acids long. CDR1 MNHNS and CDR2 SASEGT come from the germline V gene. V gave up 3 bases and J gave up 3 bases, with 12 bases separating them.

This chain uses TRBV7-9 with TRBJ2-7, with 8 nucleotides matching TRBD1. Germline loops: CDR1 SEHNR, CDR2 FQNEAQ (reference sequence). This CDR3 contains 14 residues. Trimming took 5 bases from V and 2 from J; bases not matched to a gene: 5. CDR3 region: CASSPDRVPYEQYF. The DNA of the CDR3 is TGTGCCAGCAGCCCGGACAGGGTTCCCTACGAGCAGTACTTC. Full variable domain (remainder filled in from reference TRBV7-9 and TRBJ2-7): DTGVSQNPRHKITKRGQNVTFRCDPISEHNRLYWYRQTLGQGPEFLTYFQNEAQLEKSRLLSDRFSAERPKGSFSTLEIQRTEQGDSAMYLCASSPDRVPYEQYFGPGTRLTVT.

Here the CDR3 reads CASSLDRGARGNQPQHF. CDR3 bases: TGTGCCAGCAGCTTAGATCGGGGGGCGCGGGGCAATCAGCCCCAGCATTTT. The chain has TRBV7-2 and TRBJ1-5, with a weak D call TRBD1 (6 bases). V lost 1 base to trimming and J lost 2 bases, with 15 bases between them. Per germline, CDR1 SGHTA and CDR2 FQGNSA. This CDR3 has 17 amino acids.

V is TRBV11-3 and J is TRBJ2-3; D ambiguous. The ends were cut back, 4 bases at V and 5 bases at J, with 10 bases in the middle. This CDR3 comprises 13 residues. CDR1 is SGHNT and CDR2 is YENEEA in the germline V gene. Written as DNA, the CDR3 is TGTGCCAGCAGCTCGCCGGTCGGAGATACGCAGTATTTT. Translating it yields CASSSPVGDTQYF.

The chain combines TRBV5-1 with TRBJ2-7, with D unresolved. Germline CDR1 and CDR2: SGHRS and YFSETQ. The CDR3 contains 14 residues. Trimming left V 0 bases short and J 3 bases short, with 10 bases between. CDR3 DNA sequence: TGCGCCAGCAGCTTGGAGCGACCCCACTACGAGCAGTACTTC. Translated: CASSLERPHYEQYF.

CDR3 DNA sequence: TGTGCCAGCAGCTTCGGTGGAGAAGAGACCCAGTACTTC. Its translation: CASSFGGEETQYF. V and J are TRBV11-3 and TRBJ2-5; unclear D gene. CDR1 and CDR2 from the germline V gene are SGHNT and YENEEA. CDR3 size: 13 residues. V lost 3 bases, J lost 3 bases, and 8 bases lay in between. The full variable domain, rest sourced from reference TRBV11-3 and TRBJ2-5, is EAGVVQSPRYKIIEKKQPVAFWCNPISGHNTLYWYLQNLGQGPELLIRYENEEAVDDSQLPKDRFSAERLKGVDSTLKIQPAELGDSAVYLCASSFGGEETQYFGPGTRLLVL.

The chain uses TRBV29-1 and TRBJ2-7; 8 bases fit TRBD1. The germline CDR1 and CDR2 sequences are SQVTM and ANQGSEA. The CDR3 is made up of 14 amino acids. V trimming: 8 bases; J trimming: 0 bases; junction bases outside the gene matches: 9. The CDR3 loop is CSIQGAAGSYEQYF. CDR3 nucleotides: TGCAGCATCCAGGGGGCTGCCGGCTCCTACGAGCAGTACTTC.

CDR3 in DNA: TGTGCCAGCAGCGGGACTAGCGGAGATACGCAGTATTTT. The encoded protein is CASSGTSGDTQYF. This chain connects TRBV6-2 or TRBV6-3 to TRBJ2-3; TRBD2 agrees at 11 bases. CDR3 length equals 13 residues. With 6 bases clipped from V and 5 bases from J, the junction kept 1 base outside the gene matches. CDR1 and CDR2 (germline): MNHEY, SVGEGT.

This clone turned up a few times. The V and J genes are TRBV10-2 and TRBJ1-5, with 8 bases lining up with TRBD1. The V and J ends lost 6 bases and 2 bases, in that order; junction bases with no gene match: 6. The CDR3 length is 15 residues. Germline V CDR1 and CDR2: WSHSY, SAAADI. CDR3 in DNA: TGCGCCAGCAGACCGACAGGGGATGGCAATCAGCCCCAGCATTTT. Its protein product is CASRPTGDGNQPQHF.

The chain uses TRBV7-8 and TRBJ1-4, with TRBD1 identical over 7 bases. CDR3 length: 15 amino acids. CDR1 is SGHVS, CDR2 FQNEAQ, per germline. V lost 4 bases and J lost 6; bases outside the gene matches: 8. CDR3: CASSSWTGGDEKLFF. The CDR3 DNA reads as TGTGCCAGCAGCTCTTGGACAGGAGGGGATGAAAAACTGTTTTTT.

The rearrangement uses TRBV7-9 and TRBJ1-2; TRBD1 might be the D (6 bases). The CDR3 covers 17 residues. Trimming pared 5 bases from V and 6 bases from J, leaving 25 bases between. The V gene's germline CDR1 is SEHNR and CDR2 FQNEAQ (reference sequence). For the CDR3, the DNA is TGTGCCAGCAGCCCTTCGGCCGTCCGCGACAGGTTAGATGGCTACACCTTC. Protein sequence: CASSPSAVRDRLDGYTF.

The chain recombines TRBV6-5 with TRBJ2-3, with a weak D call TRBD2 (6 bases). CDR1 is MNHEY and CDR2 is SVGAGI in the germline V gene. V shed 7 bases and J shed 1 base, with 12 bases lying between them. This CDR3 region has 14 residues. CDR3 nucleotide sequence: TGTGCCAGCAACAACGGCGGGGGCACAGATACGCAGTATTTT. Its translation is CASNNGGGTDTQYF.

This clone was picked up one time. V usage is TRBV7-9 and J usage is TRBJ1-4; D perhaps matches TRBD1 (5 bases). Germline CDR1 SEHNR, CDR2 FQNEAQ (reference sequence). This CDR3 region has 16 residues. Trimming stripped 4 bases from V and 1 base from J, with 13 bases between. The DNA for the CDR3 is TGTGCCAGCAGCTACCAGGGAAGGGAAACTAATGAAAAACTGTTTTTT. Its translation: CASSYQGRETNEKLFF. The whole variable domain, remainder taken from reference TRBV7-9 and TRBJ1-4, is DTGVSQNPRHKITKRGQNVTFRCDPISEHNRLYWYRQTLGQGPEFLTYFQNEAQLEKSRLLSDRFSAERPKGSFSTLEIQRTEQGDSAMYLCASSYQGRETNEKLFFGSGTQLSVL.

The chain has TRBV25-1 and TRBJ2-5; D not certain. With 3 bases removed from V and 5 bases from J, the gap between germline ends came to 13 bases. CDR1 is MGHDK and CDR2 is SYGVNS in the germline V gene. CDR3 length: 14 amino acids. In DNA form, the CDR3 reads TGTGCCAGCAGTGACCCCGCGGCTGCTGAGACCCAGTACTTC. This codes for CASSDPAAAETQYF.

The chain couples TRBV9 to TRBJ2-3; 7 nucleotides agree with TRBD2. CDR3 length equals 16 residues. With V trimmed by 3 bases and J by 2 bases, 9 bases remained unmatched. The V gene's germline CDR1 is SGDLS and CDR2 YYNGEE. The CDR3 coding sequence is TGTGCCAGCAGCGAGAGGGGACTATATTTCACAGATACGCAGTATTTT. Its protein product is CASSERGLYFTDTQYF. The whole variable domain, remainder taken from reference TRBV9 and TRBJ2-3, is DSGVTQTPKHLITATGQRVTLRCSPRSGDLSVYWYQQSLDQGLQFLIQYYNGEERAKGNILERFSAQQFPDLHSELNLSSLELGDSALYFCASSERGLYFTDTQYFGPGTRLTVL.

The V gene is TRBV7-8, the J gene TRBJ2-3; D may be TRBD1 (6 bases). Germline CDR1 and CDR2: SGHVS and FQNEAQ. The CDR3 is made up of 15 amino acids. V lost 5 bases and J lost 2, with 14 bases in between. DNA of the CDR3: TGTGCCAGCAGCCGGTACGGGACAACCACAGATACGCAGTATTTT. The encoded protein is CASSRYGTTTDTQYF.

The gene calls are TRBV3-1 (or the pseudogene TRBV3-2) and TRBJ1-1; D might be TRBD1 (6 bases). The ends were cut back, 1 base at V and 8 bases at J, with 20 bases in the middle. The CDR3 contains 16 residues. Germline-derived CDR1 and CDR2 are LGHDT and YNNKEL (reference sequence). The CDR3 DNA follows: TGTGCCAGCAGCCAAGCATTCCTTTTACAGGGATCAGAAGCTTTCTTT. This gives the protein CASSQAFLLQGSEAFF.

V is TRBV28 and J is TRBJ2-1, with no clear D. Germline V CDR1 and CDR2: MDHEN, SYDVKM. V was trimmed by 2 bases and J by 7 bases, leaving 15 bases between them. The CDR3 is made up of 15 amino acids. The CDR3 spells CASSLRGPKANEQFF. CDR3 DNA sequence: TGTGCCAGCAGTTTACGTGGGCCGAAGGCGAATGAGCAGTTCTTC.